The rows below give T cell receptor beta chains drawn from one sample of a study of a mutant IDH1 vaccine in newly diagnosed glioma. The data were produced by immunoSEQ multiplex PCR, yet TCRdb's version contains in-frame clones alone and is incomplete. Among over 75,000 clones listed, 80% were seen once. Sequenced here: PBMCs, sampled from a glioma patient treated with radiotherapy, temozolomide or both. These receptors originate from a man aged 35 to 55 with glioma. The CDR3 runs from the conserved cysteine through the conserved F or W. A D gene is named only where the DNA matches it firmly. Clone size is given for some rows only: seen once, a few or many times, or a class if the clone is expanded.

>TRBJ2-7|.|.|TRBV7-8
CASSLSGSSYEQYF
TGTGCCAGCAGCTTAAGTGGGAGCTCCTACGAGCAGTACTTC
>TRBJ1-3|.|.|TRBV10-3
CAISESVDTIYF
TGTGCCATCAGTGAGTCTGTGGACACCATATATTTT
>TRBJ1-1|TRBD1|.|TRBV5-4
CASSTGTGDTEAFF
TGTGCCAGCAGCACGGGGACAGGGGACACTGAAGCTTTCTTT
>TRBJ2-7|.|.|TRBV6-5
CASRQGLREQYF
TGTGCCAGTAGGCAGGGGTTGCGCGAGCAGTACTTC
>TRBJ2-7|TRBD2|.|TRBV6-1
CASSATSGASYEQYF
TGTGCCAGCAGTGCGACTAGCGGGGCCTCCTACGAGCAGTACTTC
>TRBJ1-1|TRBD1|few|TRBV5-1
CASSRADRVNTEAFF
TGCGCCAGCAGCCGGGCGGACAGGGTGAACACTGAAGCTTTCTTT
>TRBJ2-1|.|.|TRBV10-3
CAISEFNEQFF
TGTGCCATCAGTGAGTTCAATGAGCAGTTCTTC
>TRBJ1-3|.|.|TRBV19
CASSLDRYSGNTIYF
TGTGCCAGTAGCCTTGACAGATACTCTGGAAACACCATATATTTT
>TRBJ1-3|.|.|TRBV5-1
CASHSTSGNTIYF
TGCGCCAGCCATTCTACCTCTGGAAACACCATATATTTT
>TRBJ2-7|TRBD2|.|TRBV28
CASSLRREGRNEQYF
TGTGCCAGCAGTTTAAGACGGGAGGGCCGGAACGAGCAGTACTTC
>TRBJ2-2|.|.|TRBV7-8
CASSLALDRPTGELFF
TGTGCCAGCAGCTTAGCGTTGGACAGACCCACCGGGGAGCTGTTTTTT
>TRBJ2-5|.|.|TRBV2
CASSPGAAQETQYF
TGTGCCAGCAGCCCCGGGGCAGCCCAAGAGACCCAGTACTTC
>TRBJ1-3|.|.|TRBV18
CASSPLAGERSGNTIYF
TGTGCCAGCTCACCGCTGGCGGGAGAACGCTCTGGAAACACCATATATTTT
>TRBJ1-5|.|.|TRBV7-2
CASSLQGQISNQPQHF
TGTGCCAGCAGCTTACAGGGGCAGATTAGCAATCAGCCCCAGCATTTT
>TRBJ2-7|.|.|TRBV7-2
CASSFPGPTYEQYF
TGTGCCAGCAGCTTCCCGGGTCCTACCTACGAGCAGTACTTC
>TRBJ2-3|.|.|TRBV5-1
CASSPGTWGSADTQYF
TGCGCCAGCAGCCCAGGGACTTGGGGAAGTGCAGATACGCAGTATTTT
>TRBJ1-2|.|.|TRBV4-1
CASSQDRVVGYTF
TGCGCCAGCAGCCAAGATCGAGTGGTAGGCTACACCTTC
>TRBJ1-5|TRBD1|.|TRBV19
CASSIIGTGIEKPQHF
TGTGCCAGTAGTATAATCGGGACAGGGATCGAAAAGCCCCAGCATTTT
>TRBJ1-1|.|.|TRBV18
CASSYDRNTEAFF
TGTGCCAGCTCCTACGACAGGAACACTGAAGCTTTCTTT
>TRBJ2-7|.|once|TRBV11-2
CASSLVLVGQAYEQYF
TGTGCCAGCAGCTTAGTCTTAGTCGGTCAAGCCTACGAGCAGTACTTC
>TRBJ2-7|.|.|TRBV7-6
CASSPSAREIYEQYF
TGTGCCAGCAGCCCTTCGGCCCGGGAGATCTACGAGCAGTACTTC
>TRBJ2-4|.|few|TRBV6-1
CASSVRDPQNIQYF
TGTGCCAGCAGTGTCCGGGACCCCCAAAACATTCAGTACTTC
>TRBJ1-2|.|.|TRBV6-5
CATSESSNYGYTF
TGTGCCACCTCGGAATCCTCGAACTATGGCTACACCTTC
>TRBJ1-1|TRBD1|.|TRBV19
CASSIGQGAEAFF
TGTGCCAGTAGTATAGGACAGGGCGCTGAAGCTTTCTTT
>TRBJ2-3|TRBD2|.|TRBV5-1
CASSLAGGLSDTQYF
TGCGCCAGCAGCTTAGCGGGAGGGTTGTCAGATACGCAGTATTTT
>TRBJ2-7|.|.|TRBV7-2
CASSRRAGSISYEQYF
TGTGCCAGCAGCCGGAGGGCGGGCAGTATCTCCTACGAGCAGTACTTC
>TRBJ1-1|.|.|TRBV30
CAWSVKGGAFF
TGTGCCTGGAGTGTAAAGGGGGGAGCTTTCTTT
>TRBJ1-4|.|once|TRBV5-1
CASSPGGGFSNEKLFF
TGCGCCAGCAGCCCAGGCGGTGGGTTCAGTAATGAAAAACTGTTTTTT
>TRBJ2-2|.|.|TRBV2
CASSERESGELFF
TGTGCCAGCAGTGAGAGGGAATCCGGGGAGCTGTTTTTT
>TRBJ2-5|.|many|TRBV10-3
CAISDPATQETQYF
TGTGCCATCAGTGACCCAGCGACACAAGAGACCCAGTACTTC
>TRBJ2-1|.|.|TRBV2
CASIAPADNEQFF
TGTGCCAGCATCGCCCCGGCCGACAATGAGCAGTTCTTC
>TRBJ2-7|TRBD2|.|TRBV18
CASSKAGTTPYEQYF
TGTGCCAGCTCGAAGGCCGGGACTACCCCCTACGAGCAGTACTTC
>TRBJ2-3|.|.|TRBV29-1
CSVLDGTDTQYF
TGCAGCGTCCTGGACGGCACAGATACGCAGTATTTT
>TRBJ1-4|.|.|TRBV6-5
CASSYSQVNEKLFF
TGTGCCAGCAGTTACTCGCAGGTTAATGAAAAACTGTTTTTT
>TRBJ2-5|.|.|TRBV29-1
CSVAHFGSQETQYF
TGCAGCGTTGCTCATTTCGGGTCACAAGAGACCCAGTACTTC
>TRBJ2-7|TRBD2|once|TRBV29-1
CSARLAGAYEQYF
TGCAGCGCCAGACTAGCGGGGGCCTACGAGCAGTACTTC
>TRBJ1-5|.|.|TRBV28
CASSLIGGSWQPQHF
TGTGCCAGCAGTTTAATTGGTGGATCTTGGCAGCCCCAGCATTTT
>TRBJ1-3|TRBD1|.|TRBV19
CTDRRFSGNTIYF
TGTACGGACAGGCGTTTCTCTGGAAACACCATATATTTT
>TRBJ2-1|.|.|TRBV7-7
CASSLALYNEQFF
TGTGCTAGCAGCTTAGCGCTCTACAATGAGCAGTTCTTC
>TRBJ1-1|TRBD1|.|TRBV11-2
CASSLGTGGVNTEAFF
TGTGCCAGCAGCCTAGGGACAGGGGGCGTGAACACTGAAGCTTTCTTT
>TRBJ2-1|TRBD1|.|TRBV6-5
CASSRRQGYNEQFF
TGTGCCAGCAGTCGCAGACAGGGTTACAATGAGCAGTTCTTC
>TRBJ2-7|TRBD2|.|TRBV10-2
CASTSSGGFSYEQYF
TGCGCCAGTACCTCTAGCGGGGGCTTCTCCTACGAGCAGTACTTC
>TRBJ2-2|TRBD1|.|TRBV19
CASKTGASNTGELFF
TGTGCCAGTAAGACAGGGGCCTCGAACACCGGGGAGCTGTTTTTT
>TRBJ2-2|.|once|TRBV7-9
CASSPRGARTGELFF
TGTGCCAGCAGCCCCCGTGGGGCGCGCACCGGGGAGCTGTTTTTT
>TRBJ2-7|.|once|TRBV7-8
CASSLDTSYEQYF
TGTGCCAGCAGCTTAGACACCTCCTACGAGCAGTACTTC
>TRBJ1-2|.|.|TRBV28
CASIPGLGHGYTF
TGTGCCAGCATCCCGGGGCTGGGACATGGCTACACCTTC
>TRBJ2-7|.|.|TRBV4-1
CASSPPGSYEQYF
TGCGCCAGCAGCCCTCCTGGCTCCTACGAGCAGTACTTC
>TRBJ1-3|.|.|TRBV11-2
CASSSHRLTSGNTIYF
TGTGCCAGCAGCTCGCACAGGCTAACCTCTGGAAACACCATATATTTT
>TRBJ1-3|.|.|TRBV10-3
CAISDRGGTSGNTIYF
TGTGCCATCAGTGACCGGGGAGGGACGTCTGGAAACACCATATATTTT
>TRBJ2-7|.|few|TRBV5-6
CASSWPGRNYEQYF
TGTGCCAGCAGCTGGCCGGGACGGAACTACGAGCAGTACTTC
>TRBJ2-2|.|.|TRBV6-4
CASSITGPPNTGELFF
TGTGCCAGCAGTATCACAGGGCCCCCGAACACCGGGGAGCTGTTTTTT
>TRBJ2-1|.|.|TRBV7-2
CASSKGGRYEQFF
TGTGCCAGCAGCAAGGGGGGCCGTTATGAGCAGTTCTTC
>TRBJ1-1|.|few|TRBV30
CAFGGNTEAFF
TGTGCCTTCGGAGGGAACACTGAAGCTTTCTTT
>TRBJ2-5|.|.|TRBV10-1
CASKGTGPETQYF
TGCGCCAGTAAGGGGACGGGGCCCGAGACCCAGTACTTC
>TRBJ2-2|.|.|TRBV11-3
CASSLDYRGELFF
TGTGCCAGCAGCTTAGATTACAGAGGGGAGCTGTTTTTT
>TRBJ2-4|.|.|TRBV5-4
CASSAEGLRDQYF
TGTGCCAGCAGCGCCGAAGGGCTCAGAGATCAGTACTTC
>TRBJ2-7|TRBD1|.|TRBV18
CASSPPPGQGAHEQYF
TGTGCCAGCTCACCGCCGCCGGGACAGGGGGCCCACGAGCAGTACTTC
>TRBJ2-1|TRBD1|medium-sized|TRBV28
CAGADRVSYNEQFF
TGTGCCGGGGCGGACAGGGTTTCCTACAATGAGCAGTTCTTC
>TRBJ2-5|.|once|TRBV27
CARPETQYF
TGTGCCAGACCAGAGACCCAGTACTTC
>TRBJ1-2|TRBD1|.|TRBV19
CASSYGTGNYGYTF
TGTGCCAGTAGTTACGGGACAGGGAACTATGGCTACACCTTC